The 2 T cell receptor gamma chains below come from one sample, sequenced in a study of intestinal T cells in coeliac disease. TCRdb re-called clones from the multiplex PCR reads via CATT. The specimen's table records a few gamma-chain clones. Each case's genomic DNA was extracted from ten roughly 5-µm formalin-fixed paraffin-embedded scrolls. Sequences were obtained from a duodenal biopsy. These receptors originate from a human donor who served as a control with a normal duodenal biopsy, not a healthy volunteer. This table probably holds off-target reads from a library built for another chain.

The V gene corresponds to TRGV9; no J gene was called. Looked up from germline, CDR1 is GITISATS and CDR2 is ISYDGTV (reference sequence). The length of the CDR3 is 27 residues. The CDR3 bases are TGTGCCTTTATGGCGACTACTGGGGAATACAGGACCCACTCTTACACCGATAAACTCATCTTTGGAAAAACCCTCTTCTTC. Protein sequence: CAFMATTGEYRTHSYTDKLIFGKTLFF.

No J gene was assigned, while the V gene was called as TRGV9. CDR1 is GITISATS, CDR2 ISYDGTV, per germline (reference sequence). The CDR3 is made up of 27 amino acids. CDR3 residues: CAFMATTGGYRTHSYTDKLISIKTLFF. The CDR3 nucleotides read TGTGCCTTTATGGCGACTACTGGGGGATACAGGACCCACTCTTACACCGATAAACTCATCAGTATAAAAACCCTCTTCTTC.